A single sample gave rise to the 14 T cell receptor beta chains below, sequenced in a study of T cell clones after liver transplantation. Repertoires were generated with immunoSEQ multiplex PCR, while TCRdb's copy carries only in-frame clones and drops some. The sample has about 120,000 clones, over 75% seen once. This material consisted of CD4+ T cells from blood, taken 12 months after liver transplant. The receptors stem from a human patient who received a liver transplant. The T cells may come from the graft donor.

This chain connects TRBV5-6 to TRBJ1-2, with D possibly TRBD1 on 5 matching bases. Trimming stripped 4 bases from V and 2 bases from J, with 12 bases between. Germline values: CDR1 SGHDT, CDR2 YYEEEE. The CDR3 is 14 amino acids. The CDR3 protein is CASSIGTGNYGYTF. In DNA, the CDR3 is TGTGCCAGCAGCATAGGGACGGGCAACTATGGCTACACCTTC.

J is TRBJ1-5 and V is TRBV2; D is undetermined. Germline V CDR1 and CDR2: SNHLY, FYNNEI. Trimming removed 8 bases at V and 4 bases at J, with 15 bases between. The CDR3 spans 14 residues. CDR3: CASGPRTGNQPQHF. The CDR3 nucleotides read TGTGCCAGCGGTCCCCGGACGGGGAATCAGCCCCAGCATTTT.

As DNA, the CDR3 is TGTGCCAGCAGTAGGTCCGTACCCACAGATACGCAGTATTTT. Its protein product is CASSRSVPTDTQYF. The chain uses TRBV6-5 and TRBJ2-3; D ambiguous. The V gene's germline CDR1 is MNHEY and CDR2 SVGAGI. The CDR3 has 14 amino acids. V lost 5 bases and J 2 bases, leaving 11 bases between the germline ends.

This clone came up a few times. V gene TRBV10-3 combines with J gene TRBJ1-2; unclear D gene. This CDR3 contains 12 residues. Germline V gene data show CDR1 as ENHRY and CDR2 as SYGVKD. V was shortened by 7 bases and J by 7 bases, with 13 bases between the two germline ends. CDR3 DNA sequence: TGTGCCATCAACCGAGATTTAACTGGCTACACCTTC. It codes for CAINRDLTGYTF.

The V gene is TRBV9, the J gene TRBJ2-2, with 9 bases that match TRBD2. This CDR3 has 16 residues. Trimming took 0 bases from V and 1 from J; bases not matched to a gene: 1. In germline, CDR1 is SGDLS, CDR2 YYNGEE. CDR3 nucleotides: TGTGCCAGCAGCGTAGGACTAGCGGAGAACACCGGGGAGCTGTTTTTT. Its translation is CASSVGLAENTGELFF.

The gene calls are TRBV5-1 and TRBJ2-1; either TRBD1 or TRBD2 may supply D (5 bases each). This CDR3 is built from 18 residues. The germline V gene has CDR1 SGHRS and CDR2 YFSETQ. V was trimmed by 0 bases and J by 3 bases, leaving 19 bases between them. Written as DNA, the CDR3 is TGCGCCAGCAGCTTGGCCGGGGTAGGGACCGGTATCTACAATGAGCAGTTCTTC. Amino acids: CASSLAGVGTGIYNEQFF.

The chain joins TRBV5-4 to TRBJ1-1; D call uncertain. The CDR3 sequence is 15 residues long. The V and J ends lost 0 bases and 1 base respectively, with 10 bases between them. Germline loops: CDR1 SGHNT, CDR2 YYREEE (reference sequence). The CDR3 DNA follows: TGTGCCAGCAGCTTGGACGGAAAGACGAACACTGAAGCTTTCTTT. It yields the protein CASSLDGKTNTEAFF.

The gene calls are TRBV28 and TRBJ2-3; maybe TRBD2 (6 bases). The CDR3 runs 13 residues. Germline values: CDR1 MDHEN, CDR2 SYDVKM. V lost 6 bases and J lost 1, with 8 bases in between. The CDR3 DNA is TGTGCCAGCAGGTCTAGCGGCACAGATACGCAGTATTTT. Protein product: CASRSSGTDTQYF. Supplemented by reference TRBV28 and TRBJ2-3, the full variable domain reads DVKVTQSSRYLVKRTGEKVFLECVQDMDHENMFWYRQDPGLGLRLIYFSYDVKMKEKGDIPEGYSVSREKKERFSLILESASTNQTSMYLCASRSSGTDTQYFGPGTRLTVL.

The chain's CDR3 is CASSFGQGGFQETQYF. CDR3 DNA sequence: TGTGCCAGCAGTTTTGGACAGGGTGGGTTCCAAGAGACCCAGTACTTC. This sequence joins TRBV28 and TRBJ2-5; TRBD1 agrees at 8 bases. Unmatched junction bases numbered 7, after V lost 3 bases and J lost 1 base. Germline lookup yields CDR1 MDHEN and CDR2 SYDVKM. The CDR3 runs 16 residues.

This chain links TRBV5-1 with TRBJ2-1; 7 bases agree with TRBD2. CDR1 and CDR2 (germline): SGHRS, YFSETQ. The CDR3 runs 18 residues. V was clipped by 0 bases and J by 7 bases; unmatched bases: 16. CDR3 loop: CASSLGLLAGDNKNEQFF. The DNA of the CDR3 is TGCGCCAGCAGCTTGGGACTTCTGGCGGGAGATAACAAGAATGAGCAGTTCTTC.

V and J are TRBV5-8 and TRBJ2-7; TRBD1 aligns across 9 bases. With 6 bases clipped from V and 12 bases from J, the junction kept 19 bases outside the gene matches. Looked up from germline, CDR1 is SGHTS and CDR2 is YDEGEE. The CDR3 is 15 residues long. The CDR3 spells CASTFSGTGRKGLYF. Written as DNA, the CDR3 is TGTGCCAGCACGTTTTCTGGGACAGGGCGCAAAGGGCTGTACTTC.

This chain uses TRBV27 with TRBJ2-1; D uncertain. The CDR3 spans 14 residues. Germline CDR1 and CDR2: MNHEY and SMNVEV (reference sequence). V lost 4 bases and J 6 bases, leaving 13 bases between the germline ends. The CDR3 region is CASSSASSSNEQFF. For the CDR3, the DNA is TGTGCCAGCAGTTCGGCCAGTTCCAGCAATGAGCAGTTCTTC.

The chain joins TRBV29-1 to TRBJ1-3, with unresolved D. CDR1 is SQVTM, CDR2 ANQGSEA, per germline. Trimming left V 4 bases short and J 0 bases short, with 7 bases between. CDR3 length: 13 amino acids. CDR3 coding DNA: TGCAGCGTTGGGGAGGTCTCTGGAAACACCATATATTTT. Translating gives CSVGEVSGNTIYF.

The chain carries TRBV18 and TRBJ1-1; D is unclear. The V end lost 0 bases, the J end lost 3 bases, and 5 bases lay between the germline ends. The CDR3 loop spans 13 amino acids. Germline V gives CDR1 KGHSH, CDR2 LQKENI. The CDR3 spells CASSPPADTEAFF. The CDR3 DNA follows: TGTGCCAGCTCACCACCTGCCGACACTGAAGCTTTCTTT.